Listed below are T cell receptor beta chains from one sample, sequenced in a study of cytomegalovirus exposure and HLA in healthy donors. Using immunoSEQ multiplex PCR, the repertoire was profiled, and TCRdb retains in-frame clones only, with some absent. The sample gives some 60,000 clones, 90% to 97% of which show up once; approximately 1% is in the top ten. The source material was PBMCs. The origin of the receptors is a man between 18 and 29 years old in good health and CMV-seronegative. CDR3s include the opening cysteine and the closing phenylalanine or tryptophan. D genes are given only for firm matches. Clone size is shown for a subset of rows, as once, few, many or a class of expanded clone.

CASTKEGWLALIF,TGCGCCAGCACCAAAGAGGGTTGGCTAGCGCTTATCTTC,TRBV10-2,.,.,TRBJ2-1
CAISDGGRAADTQYF,TGTGCCATCAGTGATGGCGGGAGGGCCGCGGATACGCAGTATTTT,TRBV10-3,.,TRBD2,TRBJ2-3
CASSLAGSRDRETQYF,TGTGCCAGCAGCTTAGCGGGGTCGAGGGATCGAGAGACCCAGTACTTC,TRBV7-2,.,.,TRBJ2-5
CASSSHTGYSGNTIYF,TGTGCCAGCAGCAGTCATACAGGTTACTCTGGAAACACCATATATTTT,TRBV21-1,.,.,TRBJ1-3
CASSVGTGGGEKLFF,TGTGCCAGCAGCGTAGGAACAGGGGGAGGTGAAAAACTGTTTTTT,TRBV7-6,.,TRBD1,TRBJ1-4
CASSPGQVAEAFF,TGTGCCAGCTCACCCGGACAGGTCGCTGAAGCTTTCTTT,TRBV18,.,TRBD1,TRBJ1-1
CASSLRDSSYNEQFF,TGCGCCAGCAGCTTGCGGGACAGTTCTTACAATGAGCAGTTCTTC,TRBV5-1,.,TRBD1,TRBJ2-1
CASSGGLAGVIQYF,TGCGCCAGCAGCGGGGGACTAGCGGGAGTCATTCAGTACTTC,TRBV5-1,.,TRBD2,TRBJ2-4
CASSQAPGGSYNEQFF,TGCGCCAGCAGCCAAGCTCCAGGGGGCTCCTACAATGAGCAGTTCTTC,TRBV4-1,.,TRBD1,TRBJ2-1
CASSLRRGELGKLFF,TGTGCCAGCAGCTTGAGACGCGGGGAATTGGGAAAACTGTTTTTT,TRBV5-6,.,.,TRBJ1-4
CASRLRDRGREQYF,TGTGCCAGCAGGCTCCGGGACAGGGGTAGGGAGCAGTACTTC,TRBV6-1,.,TRBD1,TRBJ2-7
CASSLRPGTSGSGEQYF,TGTGCCAGCAGCTTACGGCCCGGGACTAGCGGGTCGGGAGAGCAGTACTTC,TRBV7-9,once,TRBD2,TRBJ2-7
CASSLMGSGTNYEQYF,TGTGCCAGCAGCTTAATGGGTAGCGGGACCAACTACGAGCAGTACTTC,TRBV7-2,.,TRBD2,TRBJ2-7
CASTWSNYNEQFF,TGTGCCAGCACGTGGAGCAACTACAATGAGCAGTTCTTC,TRBV4-2,.,.,TRBJ2-1
CASSPDRGENQPQHF,TGTGCCAGTAGTCCGGACAGGGGAGAAAATCAGCCCCAGCATTTT,TRBV19,.,TRBD1,TRBJ1-5
CSVLPDTGTSPRMLF,TGCAGCGTGCTGCCTGACACCGGGACTAGCCCACGGATGCTCTTC,TRBV29-1,.,TRBD2,TRBJ2-1
CASSSPLEQYF,TGTGCCAGCAGCTCCCCCCTCGAGCAGTACTTC,TRBV7-2,.,.,TRBJ2-7